The sample holds one count of the clone carrying this T cell receptor beta chain. Its antigen is undetermined. V shed 2 bases and J shed 3 bases, with 11 bases lying between them. The CDR3 contains 14 residues. From germline, CDR1 is GTSNPN and CDR2 SVGIG (reference sequence). The data belong to a study of cytomegalovirus exposure and HLA in healthy donors. The overall study: Of 350 to 400 genotyped donors, about 80% grouped in the Caucasian-associated ancestry cluster.

Study-level results: Generally TCR sequences proved uncommon, though certain public TCRs appeared in numerous donors. A previous analysis found most TCR beta V segments productive roughly 87% or roughly 30% of the time. Follow-up analysis found HLA locus-dependent TCR association rates, highest for DRB1 and lowest for HLA-C.

It was with 60 Vbeta and 13 Jbeta primers that the PCR ran. The repertoire was sequenced with immunoSEQ multiplex PCR; TCRdb's copy has only in-frame clones and lacks some. The sample lists 120,000 or so clones; over 70% were seen once. The source material was PBMCs. V is TRBV30 and J is TRBJ1-5; D is perhaps TRBD1 (5 bases). This TCR came from a female donor in good health and CMV-seronegative. CDR3 sequence (DNA): TGTGCCTGGAGTCAGGGCAGTCACAATCAGCCCCAGCATTTT. Amino acid sequence: CAWSQGSHNQPQHF.